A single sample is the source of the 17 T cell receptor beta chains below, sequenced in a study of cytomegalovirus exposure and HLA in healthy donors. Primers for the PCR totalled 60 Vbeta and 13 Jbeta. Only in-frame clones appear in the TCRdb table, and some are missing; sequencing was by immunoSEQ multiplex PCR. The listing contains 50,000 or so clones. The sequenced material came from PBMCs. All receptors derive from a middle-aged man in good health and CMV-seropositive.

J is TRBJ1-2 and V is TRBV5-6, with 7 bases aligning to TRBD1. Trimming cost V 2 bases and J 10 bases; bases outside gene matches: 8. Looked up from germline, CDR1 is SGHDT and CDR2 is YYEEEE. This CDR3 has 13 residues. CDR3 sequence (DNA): TGTGCCAGCAGCTTCGATACAGGGGCGGTCTACACCTTC. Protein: CASSFDTGAVYTF.

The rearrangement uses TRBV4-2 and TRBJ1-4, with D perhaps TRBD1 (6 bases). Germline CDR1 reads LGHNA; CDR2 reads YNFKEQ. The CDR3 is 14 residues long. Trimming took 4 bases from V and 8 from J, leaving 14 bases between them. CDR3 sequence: CASSPTDRGEKLFF. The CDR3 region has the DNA TGTGCCAGCAGCCCAACGGACAGAGGGGAAAAACTGTTTTTT.

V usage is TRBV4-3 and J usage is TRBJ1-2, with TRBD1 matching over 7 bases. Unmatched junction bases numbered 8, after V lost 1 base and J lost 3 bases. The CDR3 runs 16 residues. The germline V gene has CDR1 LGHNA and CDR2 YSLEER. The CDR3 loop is CASSQAGTAFYYGYTF. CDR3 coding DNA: TGCGCCAGCAGCCAAGCCGGGACAGCATTTTACTATGGCTACACCTTC.

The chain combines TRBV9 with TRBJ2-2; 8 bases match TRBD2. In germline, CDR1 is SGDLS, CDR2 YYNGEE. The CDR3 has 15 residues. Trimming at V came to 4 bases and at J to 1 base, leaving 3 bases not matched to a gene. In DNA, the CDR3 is TGTGCCAGCAGCCAGACTAGCGAGAACACCGGGGAGCTGTTTTTT. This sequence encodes CASSQTSENTGELFF. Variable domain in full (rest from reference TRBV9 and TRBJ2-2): DSGVTQTPKHLITATGQRVTLRCSPRSGDLSVYWYQQSLDQGLQFLIQYYNGEERAKGNILERFSAQQFPDLHSELNLSSLELGDSALYFCASSQTSENTGELFFGEGSRLTVL.

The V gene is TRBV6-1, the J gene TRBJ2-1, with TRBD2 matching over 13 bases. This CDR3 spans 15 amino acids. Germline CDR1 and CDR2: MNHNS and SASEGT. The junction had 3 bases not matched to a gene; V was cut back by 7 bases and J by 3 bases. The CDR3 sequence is CASTRLAGGYNEQFF. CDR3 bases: TGTGCCAGCACTAGACTAGCGGGAGGCTACAATGAGCAGTTCTTC.

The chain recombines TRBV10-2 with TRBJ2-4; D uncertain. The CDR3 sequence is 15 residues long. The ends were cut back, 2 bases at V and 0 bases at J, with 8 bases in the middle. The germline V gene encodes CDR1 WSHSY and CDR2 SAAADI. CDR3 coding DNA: TGCGCCAGCAGTGAGGGCTTCCTAGCCAAAAACATTCAGTACTTC. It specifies CASSEGFLAKNIQYF.

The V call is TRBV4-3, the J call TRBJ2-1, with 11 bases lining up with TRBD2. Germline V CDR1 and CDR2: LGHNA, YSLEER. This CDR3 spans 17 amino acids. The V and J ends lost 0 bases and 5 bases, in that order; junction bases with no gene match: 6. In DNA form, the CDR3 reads TGCGCCAGCAGCCAAGATATAGCGGGGGGGCCCGACAATGAGCAGTTCTTC. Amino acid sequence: CASSQDIAGGPDNEQFF.

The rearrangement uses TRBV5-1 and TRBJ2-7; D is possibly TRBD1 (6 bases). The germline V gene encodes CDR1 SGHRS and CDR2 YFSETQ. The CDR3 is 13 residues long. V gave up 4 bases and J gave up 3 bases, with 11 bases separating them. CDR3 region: CASSGQGSYEQYF. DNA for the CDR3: TGCGCCAGCAGCGGGCAGGGGAGCTACGAGCAGTACTTC.

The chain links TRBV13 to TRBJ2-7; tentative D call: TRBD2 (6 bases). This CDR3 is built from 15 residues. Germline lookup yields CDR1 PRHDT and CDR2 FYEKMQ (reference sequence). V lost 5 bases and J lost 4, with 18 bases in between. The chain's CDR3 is CASSAPGVVMYEQYF. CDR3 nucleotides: TGTGCCAGCAGCGCCCCGGGAGTAGTTATGTACGAGCAGTACTTC.

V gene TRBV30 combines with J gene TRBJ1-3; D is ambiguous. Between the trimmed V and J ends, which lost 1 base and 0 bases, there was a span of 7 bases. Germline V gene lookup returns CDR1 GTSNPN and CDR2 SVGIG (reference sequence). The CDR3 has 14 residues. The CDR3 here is CAWSGAVSGNTIYF. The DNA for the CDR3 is TGTGCCTGGAGTGGGGCAGTCTCTGGAAACACCATATATTTT.

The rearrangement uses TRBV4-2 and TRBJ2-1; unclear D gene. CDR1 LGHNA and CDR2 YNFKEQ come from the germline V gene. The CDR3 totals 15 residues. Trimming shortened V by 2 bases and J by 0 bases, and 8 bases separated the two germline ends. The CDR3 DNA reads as TGTGCCAGCAGCCAAACATCTAGCTCCTACAATGAGCAGTTCTTC. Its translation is CASSQTSSSYNEQFF.

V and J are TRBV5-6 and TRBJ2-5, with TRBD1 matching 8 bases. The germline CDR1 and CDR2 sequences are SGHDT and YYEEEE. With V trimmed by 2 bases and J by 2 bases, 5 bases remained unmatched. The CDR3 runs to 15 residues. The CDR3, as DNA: TGTGCCAGCAGCTTTGACAGGGGCCCTCAAGAGACCCAGTACTTC. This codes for CASSFDRGPQETQYF.

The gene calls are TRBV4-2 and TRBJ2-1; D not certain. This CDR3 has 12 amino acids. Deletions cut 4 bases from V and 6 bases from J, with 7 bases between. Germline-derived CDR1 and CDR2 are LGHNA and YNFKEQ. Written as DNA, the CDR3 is TGTGCCAGCAGCCGCTACGGCAATGAGCAGTTCTTC. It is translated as CASSRYGNEQFF.

CDR3 protein: CASTVHLAGQETQYF. The CDR3 bases are TGTGCCAGTACAGTCCATCTAGCGGGCCAAGAGACCCAGTACTTC. The chain links TRBV19 to TRBJ2-5; 8 bases agree with TRBD2. Germline loops: CDR1 LNHDA, CDR2 SQIVND (reference sequence). CDR3 size: 15 residues. J gave up 1 base and V 7 bases, and 8 bases lay outside the gene matches.

DNA for the CDR3: TGTGCCAGCAGGCCACAGGCTGGTGAGCAGTTCTTC. Translated: CASRPQAGEQFF. V gene TRBV6-5 combines with J gene TRBJ2-1, with D possibly TRBD1 on 5 matching bases. Trimming left V 6 bases short and J 9 bases short, with 12 bases between. The CDR3 runs 12 residues. Germline V lookup: CDR1 MNHEY, CDR2 SVGAGI.

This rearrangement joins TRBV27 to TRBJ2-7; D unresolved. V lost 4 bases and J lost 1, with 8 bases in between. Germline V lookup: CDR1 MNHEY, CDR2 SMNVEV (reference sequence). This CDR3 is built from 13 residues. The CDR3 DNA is TGTGCCAGCAGTTCGTCGTCTTCCTACGAGCAGTACTTC. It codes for CASSSSSSYEQYF.

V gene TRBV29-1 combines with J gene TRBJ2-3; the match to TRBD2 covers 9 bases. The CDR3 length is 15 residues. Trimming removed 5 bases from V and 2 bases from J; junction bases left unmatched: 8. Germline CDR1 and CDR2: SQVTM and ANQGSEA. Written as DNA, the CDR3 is TGCAGCGTTTCGTTTAGCGGGAGTTCCACAGATACGCAGTATTTT. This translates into CSVSFSGSSTDTQYF.